This TCR beta chain was profiled in a study of post-analysis software for immune sequencing data. cDNA libraries for TCR beta contained unique molecular identifiers. MiXCR, run by TCRdb on the PCR reads, gives a single entry per CDR3 protein. Here the sample spans 820,000 or so distinct CDR3 sequences, roughly 50% being singletons. Concerning this clonotype itself: Its antigen is currently unknown.

General observations from the study: There were about five TRBV segments more frequent in patients than controls, and TRBV5-6, TRBV5-1 and TRBV20-1 were among them.

The CDR3 contains 14 residues. Trimming removed 5 bases at V and 0 bases at J, with 8 bases between. The sequenced material came from blood. This chain links TRBV12-3 or TRBV12-4 with TRBJ1-5; D uncertain. The origin of this receptor is a girl aged 5 to 17 with multiple sclerosis. CDR3: CASSPRVSNQPQHF. Here the CDR3 DNA reads TGTGCCAGCAGTCCACGGGTTAGCAATCAGCCCCAGCATTTT.